The present entry profiles one TCR beta chain with its context. The data belong to a study of blood T cell repertoires in COVID-19. J gave up 8 bases and V 6 bases, and 2 bases lay outside the gene matches. The CDR3 is made up of 11 amino acids. CDR1 and CDR2 (germline): MNHEY, SVGAGI. Original methodology: Reference gene primer amplification in the assay estimated nucleated cell counts. The protocol was immunoSEQ multiplex PCR, while the TCRdb copy is restricted to in-frame clones and leaves out a portion. V and J calls and clone size are copied from that table; D and trimming were computed from the DNA. This repertoire shows about 80,000 clones, about 90% found once; its top ten account for approximately 5%.

This clonotype was obtained from a woman older than 75 with acute or convalescent COVID-19. Sequencing was performed on peripheral blood. This sequence joins TRBV6-5 and TRBJ2-3; 7 positions match TRBD1. In nucleotides, the CDR3 is TGTGCCAGCAGGTACAGGGGTACGCAGTATTTT. Its translation: CASRYRGTQYF.